These 2 T cell receptor beta chains originate from one sample sequenced in a study of blood T cell repertoires in COVID-19. Assay used: immunoSEQ multiplex PCR; TCRdb lists only in-frame clones, some missing. The sample lists about 40,000 clones, around 83% seen once, with about 2.6% in the top ten. Material: peripheral blood. These receptors came from a woman between 55 and 75 years old with acute or convalescent COVID-19.

The table lists this clone with a few counts. The J gene is TRBJ2-4, the V gene TRBV27; 7 nucleotides align to TRBD1. The CDR3 spans 17 residues. The J segment lost 0 bases and the V segment lost 5 bases, leaving 10 bases of the junction unmatched. Germline values: CDR1 MNHEY, CDR2 SMNVEV (reference sequence). The CDR3 sequence: CASSASDRRIAKNIQYF. The CDR3 DNA follows: TGTGCCAGCAGTGCCTCGGACAGGAGGATAGCCAAAAACATTCAGTACTTC.

The chain uses TRBV18 and TRBJ2-2, with D unresolved. Germline V gives CDR1 KGHSH, CDR2 LQKENI. The CDR3 totals 14 residues. Trimming took 0 bases from V and 2 from J, leaving 4 bases between them. The CDR3 reads CASSPPTNTGELFF. CDR3 nucleotides: TGTGCCAGCTCACCACCGACAAACACCGGGGAGCTGTTTTTT.